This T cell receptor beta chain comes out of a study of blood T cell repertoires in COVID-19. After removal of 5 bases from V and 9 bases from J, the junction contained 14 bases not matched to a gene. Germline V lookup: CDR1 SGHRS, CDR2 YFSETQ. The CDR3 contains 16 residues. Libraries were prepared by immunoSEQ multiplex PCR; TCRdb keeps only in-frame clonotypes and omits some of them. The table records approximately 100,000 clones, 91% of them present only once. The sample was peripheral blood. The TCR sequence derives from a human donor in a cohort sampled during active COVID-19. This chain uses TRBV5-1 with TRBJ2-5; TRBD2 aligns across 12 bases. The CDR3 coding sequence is TGCGCCAGCAGGTGGACTAGCGGGACGGTTAGGGAGGCCCAGTACTTC. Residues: CASRWTSGTVREAQYF.